Following are 11 T cell receptor beta chains from one sample sequenced in a study of T-cell reconstitution after alpha-beta-depleted transplantation in children. Researchers prepared the TCRbeta library using unique molecular identifiers, the study reports. One entry per CDR3 protein results from TCRdb running MiXCR on the PCR reads. This sample has tens of thousands of distinct CDR3 sequences, with 4.9% found just once. The sample in question was PBMCs, mostly from graft donor cells, obtained 180 days after TCRalphabeta/CD19-depleted stem cell transplant. The receptors come from a boy younger than two who had a stem cell transplant for acute myeloid leukemia, so the T cells may come from the graft donor.

This clonotype was recorded many times. The chain employs TRBV24-1 and TRBJ2-7, with D possibly being TRBD2 (5 bases). Trimming removed 2 bases at V and 7 bases at J, with 20 bases between. The germline CDR1 and CDR2 sequences are KGHDR and SFDVKD. The CDR3 is 16 residues long. The DNA for the CDR3 is TGTGCCACCAGTGATTCGACTATCCTAGGAATAGTGGAGCAGTACGTC. Amino acids: CATSDSTILGIVEQYV.

This clonotype was picked up many times. Here the CDR3 DNA reads TGTGCCAGCAGCCGGGGACAGGCGTTTGAAGCTTTCTTT. Translated, it gives CASSRGQAFEAFF. The gene calls are TRBV4-2 and TRBJ1-1; 8 bases align to TRBD1. With 4 bases clipped from V and 7 bases from J, the junction kept 5 bases outside the gene matches. The CDR3 is made up of 13 amino acids. CDR1 and CDR2 (germline): LGHNA, YNFKEQ.

This clonotype was seen ten or more times. The chain combines TRBV6-5 with TRBJ2-1; 10 bases are a match to TRBD1. This CDR3 is 15 amino acids long. Germline loops: CDR1 MNHEY, CDR2 SVGAGI. V was clipped by 4 bases and J by 5 bases; unmatched bases: 5. The CDR3: CASSFGTGVHNEQFF. CDR3 DNA sequence: TGTGCCAGCAGTTTCGGGACAGGGGTCCACAATGAGCAGTTCTTC.

The J gene is TRBJ2-3, the V gene TRBV29-1; D might be TRBD1 or TRBD2, each matching 5 bases. Trimming removed 6 bases from V and 4 bases from J, with 17 bases in between. This CDR3 contains 14 residues. Germline lookup yields CDR1 SQVTM and CDR2 ANQGSEA. The CDR3 bases are TGCAGCGTCCTACAGGCCCCCGGGGCAGATACGCAGTATTTT. It codes for CSVLQAPGADTQYF.

This clonotype has a count of ten or more. The rearrangement joins TRBV12-3 or TRBV12-4 to TRBJ1-5; TRBD1 matches 8 bases. The CDR3 is made up of 15 amino acids. V lost 6 bases, J lost 3 bases, and 7 bases stayed unmatched. DNA for the CDR3: TGTGCCAGCAGACGATCGGACAGGGACAATCAGCCCCAGCATTTT. The encoded protein is CASRRSDRDNQPQHF.

As to this clonotype: A much larger clone lies a single base off, so this may be a read error. The chain recombines TRBV4-3 with TRBJ2-3; 8 nucleotides match TRBD1. CDR1 is LGHNA and CDR2 is YSLEER in the germline V gene. The CDR3 runs 16 residues. Trimming took 0 bases from V and 4 from J; bases not matched to a gene: 6. The CDR3 DNA follows: TGCGCCAGCAGCCAAGATGGATCAGGGGGCGCAGATACGCAGTATTTT. Its translation: CASSQDGSGGADTQYF.

This clonotype was seen repeatedly, ten times or more. This chain connects TRBV13 to TRBJ1-2, with no clear D. The V end lost 1 base, the J end lost 5 bases, and 11 bases lay between the germline ends. The CDR3 loop spans 14 amino acids. Germline CDR1 and CDR2: PRHDT and FYEKMQ (reference sequence). CDR3 nucleotide sequence: TGTGCCAGCAGCTTAGTCGGCAGAATGTATGGCTACACCTTC. Encoded protein: CASSLVGRMYGYTF.

This clonotype occurred many times. This CDR3 is CASSLAYSLNTEAFF. In DNA, the CDR3 is TGTGCCAGCAGCTTAGCGTACAGCTTGAACACTGAAGCTTTCTTT. The chain employs TRBV7-8 and TRBJ1-1; D not resolved. V lost 0 bases, J lost 0 bases, and 8 bases lay in between. Looked up from germline, CDR1 is SGHVS and CDR2 is FQNEAQ. The CDR3 is 15 amino acids.

The table lists this clonotype with many counts. The chain joins TRBV7-2 to TRBJ2-5, with a weak D call TRBD2 (6 bases). CDR3 length: 15 residues. V was cut by 3 bases and J by 4 bases, with 15 bases left in between. Germline V gene lookup returns CDR1 SGHTA and CDR2 FQGNSA. The CDR3 nucleotides are TGTGCCAGCAGCTTTTACCCTATGGGGGGAGAGACCCAGTACTTC. It encodes CASSFYPMGGETQYF.

This clonotype was seen repeatedly, ten times or more. The rearrangement links TRBV25-1 to TRBJ2-2; D gene ambiguous. Deletions cut 3 bases from V and 5 bases from J, with 7 bases between. This CDR3 has 13 residues. Germline V gene data show CDR1 as MGHDK and CDR2 as SYGVNS. The CDR3 nucleotides are TGTGCCAGCAGTGATTGGGGTACCGGGGAGCTGTTTTTT. Translation gives CASSDWGTGELFF.

This clonotype was recorded at least ten times. J is TRBJ2-3 and V is TRBV5-1; 9 nucleotides match TRBD2. The germline V gene encodes CDR1 SGHRS and CDR2 YFSETQ. The CDR3 extends over 15 amino acids. Losses at the gene ends were 2 bases for V and 5 bases for J; bases not matched to a gene: 6. This chain's CDR3 is CASSLRRGGQDTQYF. The CDR3 DNA follows: TGCGCCAGCAGCTTAAGGCGGGGGGGCCAAGATACGCAGTATTTT.